A selection of T cell receptor beta chains follows, all from one sample in a study of CD8 T cells in Susac syndrome. TCRdb ran MiXCR on the immunoSEQ multiplex PCR reads and lists one entry per CDR3 protein. Here the sample spans fewer than 200,000 distinct CDR3 sequences, just under 95% being singletons. Sequencing was done on a sample of CD4+ T cells from PBMCs. All receptors derive from a human donor in good health. CDR3s include the opening cysteine and the closing phenylalanine or tryptophan. The order of the fields is clone size, V gene, D gene, J gene, CDR3 protein, CDR3 DNA. D genes are given only for firm matches. Rows give clone size only sometimes, using once, few, many, or a class for an expanded clone.

clone size: NA
V gene: TRBV6-1
D gene: TRBD1
J gene: TRBJ2-7
CDR3 protein: CASRSILSMRTGLVYEQYF
CDR3 DNA: TGTGCCAGCAGATCTATACTCTCAATGAGGACAGGCCTAGTCTACGAGCAGTACTTC

clone size: NA
V gene: TRBV11-2
D gene: NA
J gene: TRBJ2-3
CDR3 protein: CASSITGTQSTDTQYF
CDR3 DNA: TGTGCCAGCAGCATCACCGGGACTCAGAGCACAGATACGCAGTATTTT

clone size: NA
V gene: TRBV24-1
D gene: NA
J gene: TRBJ2-1
CDR3 protein: CATSDRLDEQFF
CDR3 DNA: TGTGCCACCAGTGATCGATTAGATGAGCAGTTCTTC

clone size: few
V gene: TRBV29-1
D gene: NA
J gene: TRBJ2-7
CDR3 protein: CSVSLGSYEQYF
CDR3 DNA: TGCAGCGTCTCCCTCGGCTCCTACGAGCAGTACTTC

clone size: once
V gene: TRBV29-1
D gene: NA
J gene: TRBJ1-4
CDR3 protein: CSVGTNEKLFF
CDR3 DNA: TGCAGCGTTGGGACAAATGAAAAACTGTTTTTT

clone size: NA
V gene: TRBV20-1
D gene: NA
J gene: TRBJ2-7
CDR3 protein: CSARDGDKSSYEQYF
CDR3 DNA: TGCAGTGCTAGAGATGGGGACAAGAGCTCCTACGAGCAGTACTTC

clone size: NA
V gene: TRBV23-1
D gene: NA
J gene: TRBJ2-7
CDR3 protein: CASSHLDWGSSYEQYF
CDR3 DNA: TGCGCCAGCAGTCATTTGGATTGGGGAAGCTCCTACGAGCAGTACTTC

clone size: NA
V gene: TRBV28
D gene: NA
J gene: TRBJ1-5
CDR3 protein: CASSQEQGKRHF
CDR3 DNA: TGTGCCAGCAGCCAAGAACAGGGTAAACGGCATTTT

clone size: NA
V gene: TRBV20-1
D gene: TRBD1
J gene: TRBJ2-3
CDR3 protein: CSASMDRGLEDTQYF
CDR3 DNA: TGCAGTGCTAGTATGGACAGGGGGCTTGAAGATACGCAGTATTTT

clone size: NA
V gene: TRBV6-2/TRBV6-3
D gene: NA
J gene: TRBJ2-2
CDR3 protein: CASIWGFDTGELFF
CDR3 DNA: TGTGCCAGCATTTGGGGGTTCGACACCGGGGAGCTGTTTTTT

clone size: NA
V gene: TRBV28
D gene: NA
J gene: TRBJ2-7
CDR3 protein: CASEGNSYEQYF
CDR3 DNA: TGTGCCAGCGAGGGGAACTCCTACGAGCAGTACTTC

clone size: NA
V gene: TRBV11-2
D gene: NA
J gene: TRBJ2-5
CDR3 protein: CASSYVGPPETQYF
CDR3 DNA: TGTGCCAGCAGTTATGTCGGGCCGCCCGAGACCCAGTACTTC

clone size: NA
V gene: TRBV20-1
D gene: TRBD2
J gene: TRBJ2-1
CDR3 protein: CSARGEGLADAEQFF
CDR3 DNA: TGCAGTGCTAGAGGGGAAGGACTAGCCGACGCCGAGCAGTTCTTC

clone size: NA
V gene: TRBV13
D gene: NA
J gene: TRBJ2-1
CDR3 protein: CASSLGGPANEQFF
CDR3 DNA: TGTGCCAGCAGCTTAGGCGGCCCAGCGAATGAGCAGTTCTTC

clone size: NA
V gene: TRBV24-1
D gene: NA
J gene: TRBJ1-1
CDR3 protein: CATSRGTEAFF
CDR3 DNA: TGTGCCACCAGTCGAGGGACTGAAGCTTTCTTT

clone size: NA
V gene: TRBV29-1
D gene: NA
J gene: TRBJ1-2
CDR3 protein: CSVEEGNGYGYTF
CDR3 DNA: TGCAGCGTTGAGGAAGGAAACGGCTATGGCTACACCTTC

clone size: NA
V gene: TRBV27
D gene: NA
J gene: TRBJ2-1
CDR3 protein: CASSFSSAQQFF
CDR3 DNA: TGTGCCAGCAGTTTCAGTTCGGCACAGCAGTTCTTC

clone size: NA
V gene: TRBV29-1
D gene: TRBD1
J gene: TRBJ2-1
CDR3 protein: CSVEALGTGSGFF
CDR3 DNA: TGCAGCGTTGAAGCCCTCGGGACAGGGAGCGGGTTCTTC

clone size: NA
V gene: TRBV28
D gene: TRBD1
J gene: TRBJ1-2
CDR3 protein: CASSVAGQGKDGYTF
CDR3 DNA: TGTGCCAGCAGTGTGGCGGGACAGGGAAAGGATGGCTACACCTTC

clone size: NA
V gene: TRBV29-1
D gene: NA
J gene: TRBJ2-5
CDR3 protein: CSGGRLGNRETQYF
CDR3 DNA: TGCAGCGGGGGGCGACTCGGGAATAGAGAGACCCAGTACTTC

clone size: NA
V gene: TRBV6-6
D gene: NA
J gene: TRBJ2-7
CDR3 protein: CASSYGPYEQYF
CDR3 DNA: TGTGCCAGCAGTTACGGGCCCTACGAGCAGTACTTC

clone size: NA
V gene: TRBV5-5
D gene: NA
J gene: TRBJ2-2
CDR3 protein: CASSNTENTGELFF
CDR3 DNA: TGTGCCAGCAGCAACACAGAGAACACCGGGGAGCTGTTTTTT

clone size: NA
V gene: TRBV3-1
D gene: NA
J gene: TRBJ2-1
CDR3 protein: CASSQSGGSYNEQFF
CDR3 DNA: TGTGCCAGCAGCCAATCAGGGGGGTCCTACAATGAGCAGTTCTTC

clone size: once
V gene: TRBV6-2/TRBV6-3
D gene: NA
J gene: TRBJ2-4
CDR3 protein: CASSSAGENIQYF
CDR3 DNA: TGTGCCAGCAGTTCGGCAGGGGAAAACATTCAGTACTTC

clone size: NA
V gene: TRBV25-1
D gene: NA
J gene: TRBJ2-7
CDR3 protein: CASSDPPAESSYEQYF
CDR3 DNA: TGTGCCAGCAGTGACCCTCCAGCGGAGAGCTCCTACGAGCAGTACTTC

clone size: NA
V gene: TRBV27
D gene: TRBD2
J gene: TRBJ2-1
CDR3 protein: CASSYTAGAYNEQFF
CDR3 DNA: TGTGCCAGCAGTTACACAGCGGGAGCATACAATGAGCAGTTCTTC

clone size: NA
V gene: TRBV13
D gene: NA
J gene: TRBJ1-2
CDR3 protein: CASSQQKLYGYTF
CDR3 DNA: TGTGCCAGCAGCCAACAGAAGTTATATGGCTACACCTTC

clone size: NA
V gene: TRBV20-1
D gene: NA
J gene: TRBJ2-3
CDR3 protein: CSASGGRPSTDTQYF
CDR3 DNA: TGCAGTGCTAGTGGTGGGAGACCTAGCACAGATACGCAGTATTTT

clone size: NA
V gene: TRBV5-1
D gene: NA
J gene: TRBJ2-7
CDR3 protein: CASSFEGAYEQYF
CDR3 DNA: TGCGCCAGCAGCTTTGAGGGCGCCTACGAGCAGTACTTC

clone size: NA
V gene: TRBV7-2
D gene: NA
J gene: TRBJ1-1
CDR3 protein: CASSPDRGF
CDR3 DNA: TGTGCCAGCAGCCCCGATCGGGGCTTT

clone size: NA
V gene: TRBV7-9
D gene: TRBD1
J gene: TRBJ2-5
CDR3 protein: CASSSRDREETQYF
CDR3 DNA: TGTGCCAGCAGCTCCCGGGACAGGGAAGAGACCCAGTACTTC

clone size: NA
V gene: TRBV5-1
D gene: NA
J gene: TRBJ2-7
CDR3 protein: CASSLAGLTPLSSYEQYF
CDR3 DNA: TGCGCCAGCAGCTTGGCCGGGCTTACACCACTGAGCTCCTACGAGCAGTACTTC

clone size: NA
V gene: TRBV7-8
D gene: NA
J gene: TRBJ1-2
CDR3 protein: CASSFGRRIYGYTF
CDR3 DNA: TGTGCCAGCAGCTTCGGCCGTCGCATCTATGGCTACACCTTC

clone size: few
V gene: TRBV29-1
D gene: NA
J gene: TRBJ2-7
CDR3 protein: CSVAGIYEQYF
CDR3 DNA: TGCAGCGTTGCGGGGATCTACGAGCAGTACTTC

clone size: NA
V gene: TRBV11-2
D gene: NA
J gene: TRBJ1-1
CDR3 protein: CASSPREQALNTEAFF
CDR3 DNA: TGTGCCAGCAGCCCACGCGAACAGGCGTTGAACACTGAAGCTTTCTTT

clone size: once
V gene: TRBV15
D gene: NA
J gene: TRBJ1-4
CDR3 protein: CATSREENEKLFF
CDR3 DNA: TGTGCCACCAGCAGAGAGGAGAATGAAAAACTGTTTTTT

clone size: NA
V gene: TRBV7-3
D gene: NA
J gene: TRBJ2-6
CDR3 protein: CASSQGYSGANVLTF
CDR3 DNA: TGTGCCAGCAGTCAGGGTTACTCTGGGGCCAACGTCCTGACTTTC

clone size: NA
V gene: TRBV20-1
D gene: NA
J gene: TRBJ2-5
CDR3 protein: CSAHWDTQETQYF
CDR3 DNA: TGCAGTGCTCACTGGGACACCCAAGAGACCCAGTACTTC

clone size: NA
V gene: TRBV20-1
D gene: NA
J gene: TRBJ2-7
CDR3 protein: CSAARHSVYEQYF
CDR3 DNA: TGCAGTGCTGCTCGTCATTCCGTCTACGAGCAGTACTTC

clone size: NA
V gene: TRBV5-4
D gene: TRBD2
J gene: TRBJ2-7
CDR3 protein: CASSLPGTIPYEQYF
CDR3 DNA: TGTGCCAGCAGCTTGCCTGGGACTATCCCCTACGAGCAGTACTTC

clone size: NA
V gene: TRBV20-1
D gene: TRBD2
J gene: TRBJ2-1
CDR3 protein: CSATGEAGEYNEQFF
CDR3 DNA: TGCAGTGCTACCGGGGAAGCGGGAGAATACAATGAGCAGTTCTTC

clone size: NA
V gene: TRBV2
D gene: NA
J gene: TRBJ2-2
CDR3 protein: CASMSRTGELFF
CDR3 DNA: TGTGCCAGCATGTCGCGGACCGGGGAGCTGTTTTTT

clone size: NA
V gene: TRBV9
D gene: NA
J gene: TRBJ2-1
CDR3 protein: CASSGSVYEQFF
CDR3 DNA: TGTGCCAGCAGCGGGAGTGTCTATGAGCAGTTCTTC

clone size: NA
V gene: TRBV6-5
D gene: TRBD1
J gene: TRBJ1-5
CDR3 protein: CASRRQGDGNQPQHF
CDR3 DNA: TGTGCCAGCAGACGACAGGGGGACGGCAATCAGCCCCAGCATTTT

clone size: NA
V gene: TRBV7-2
D gene: NA
J gene: TRBJ1-4
CDR3 protein: CASSLGAPEKLFF
CDR3 DNA: TGTGCCAGCAGCTTAGGGGCTCCTGAAAAACTGTTTTTT

clone size: NA
V gene: TRBV12-3/TRBV12-4
D gene: NA
J gene: TRBJ2-1
CDR3 protein: CASSPNSGHEQFF
CDR3 DNA: TGTGCCAGCAGTCCAAACAGTGGCCATGAGCAGTTCTTC

clone size: NA
V gene: TRBV19
D gene: NA
J gene: TRBJ2-2
CDR3 protein: CASKVAANTGELFF
CDR3 DNA: TGTGCCAGTAAGGTAGCGGCGAACACCGGGGAGCTGTTTTTT

clone size: NA
V gene: TRBV18
D gene: TRBD1
J gene: TRBJ2-7
CDR3 protein: CASSPGQTYEQYF
CDR3 DNA: TGTGCCAGCTCACCGGGACAGACCTACGAGCAGTACTTC

clone size: NA
V gene: TRBV12-3/TRBV12-4
D gene: NA
J gene: TRBJ1-5
CDR3 protein: CASSSGERGRGEPQHF
CDR3 DNA: TGTGCCAGCAGTTCTGGGGAAAGGGGCCGGGGAGAGCCCCAGCATTTT

clone size: once
V gene: TRBV7-9
D gene: TRBD1
J gene: TRBJ2-5
CDR3 protein: CASSPSRGRETQYF
CDR3 DNA: TGTGCCAGCAGCCCGAGCAGGGGGCGAGAGACCCAGTACTTC

clone size: NA
V gene: TRBV3-1
D gene: NA
J gene: TRBJ1-4
CDR3 protein: CASSQRIEANEKLFF
CDR3 DNA: TGTGCCAGCAGCCAGAGAATAGAAGCTAATGAAAAACTGTTTTTT

clone size: NA
V gene: TRBV20-1
D gene: NA
J gene: TRBJ2-3
CDR3 protein: CSARAGNTDTQYF
CDR3 DNA: TGCAGTGCTAGAGCGGGGAACACAGATACGCAGTATTTT

clone size: NA
V gene: TRBV7-9
D gene: TRBD1
J gene: TRBJ2-1
CDR3 protein: CASRLGQGSHNEQFF
CDR3 DNA: TGTGCCAGCAGGCTGGGACAGGGATCACACAATGAGCAGTTCTTC

clone size: NA
V gene: TRBV24-1
D gene: TRBD1
J gene: TRBJ2-7
CDR3 protein: CATSPGTGIYEQYF
CDR3 DNA: TGTGCCACCAGCCCCGGGACAGGGATCTACGAGCAGTACTTC

clone size: few
V gene: TRBV5-1
D gene: NA
J gene: TRBJ2-1
CDR3 protein: CASSIGQNNEQFF
CDR3 DNA: TGCGCCAGCAGCATCGGACAAAACAATGAGCAGTTCTTC